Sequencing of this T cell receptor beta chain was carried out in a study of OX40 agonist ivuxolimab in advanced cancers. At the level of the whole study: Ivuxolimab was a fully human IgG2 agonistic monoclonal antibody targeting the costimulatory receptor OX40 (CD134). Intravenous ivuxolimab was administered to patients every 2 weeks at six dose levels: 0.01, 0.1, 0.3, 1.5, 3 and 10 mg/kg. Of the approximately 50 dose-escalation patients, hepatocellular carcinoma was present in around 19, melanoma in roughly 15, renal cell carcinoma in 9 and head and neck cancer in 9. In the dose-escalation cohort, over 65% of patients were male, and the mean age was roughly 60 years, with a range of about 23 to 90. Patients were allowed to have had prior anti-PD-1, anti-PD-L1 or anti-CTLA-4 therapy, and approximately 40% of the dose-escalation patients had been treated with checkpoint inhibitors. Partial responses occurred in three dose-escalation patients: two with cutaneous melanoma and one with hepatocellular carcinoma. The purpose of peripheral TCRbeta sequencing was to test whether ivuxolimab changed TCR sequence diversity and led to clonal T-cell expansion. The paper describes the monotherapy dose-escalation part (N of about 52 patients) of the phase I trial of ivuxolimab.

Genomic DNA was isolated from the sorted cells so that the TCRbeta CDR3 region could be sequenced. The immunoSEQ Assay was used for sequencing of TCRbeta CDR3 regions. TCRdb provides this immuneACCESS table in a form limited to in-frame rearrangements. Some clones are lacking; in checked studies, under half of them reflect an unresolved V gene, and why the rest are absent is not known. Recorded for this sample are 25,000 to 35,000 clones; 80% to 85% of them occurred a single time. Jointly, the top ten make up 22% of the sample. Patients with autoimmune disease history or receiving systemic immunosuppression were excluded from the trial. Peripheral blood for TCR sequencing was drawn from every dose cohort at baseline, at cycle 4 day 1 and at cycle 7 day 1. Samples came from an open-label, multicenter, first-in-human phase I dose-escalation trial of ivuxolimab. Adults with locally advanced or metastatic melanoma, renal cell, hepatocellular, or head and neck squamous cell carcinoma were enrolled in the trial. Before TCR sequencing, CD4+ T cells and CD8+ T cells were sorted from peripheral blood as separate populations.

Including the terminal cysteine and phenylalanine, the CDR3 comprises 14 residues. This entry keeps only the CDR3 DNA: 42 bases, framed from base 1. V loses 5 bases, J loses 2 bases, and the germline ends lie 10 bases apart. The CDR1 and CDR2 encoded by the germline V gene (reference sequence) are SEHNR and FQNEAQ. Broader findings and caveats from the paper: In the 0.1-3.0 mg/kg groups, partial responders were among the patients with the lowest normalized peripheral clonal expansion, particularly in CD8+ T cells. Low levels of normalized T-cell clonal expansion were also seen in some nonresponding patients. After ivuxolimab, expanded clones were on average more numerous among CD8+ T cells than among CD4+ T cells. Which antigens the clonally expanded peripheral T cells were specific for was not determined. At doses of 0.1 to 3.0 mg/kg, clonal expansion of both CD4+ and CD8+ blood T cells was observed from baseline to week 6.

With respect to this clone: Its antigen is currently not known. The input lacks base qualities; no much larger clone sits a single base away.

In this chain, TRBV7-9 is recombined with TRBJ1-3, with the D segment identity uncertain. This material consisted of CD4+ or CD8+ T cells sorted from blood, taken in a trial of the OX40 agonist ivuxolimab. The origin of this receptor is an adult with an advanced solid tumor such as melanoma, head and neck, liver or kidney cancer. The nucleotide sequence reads TGTGCCAGCAGCCCGGCCGGGACTGGAAACACCATATATTTT. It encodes CASSPAGTGNTIYF.